The rows below give T cell receptor beta chains drawn from one sample of a study of tumor and adjacent non-tumor tissue in lung cancer. TCRdb used MiXCR to reprocess the multiplex PCR reads, holding one entry per CDR3 protein. The profile shows approximately 140,000 distinct CDR3 sequences, around 67% of them singletons. Sequenced: lung tumor tissue. Receptors were obtained from a man between 60 and 75 years old with small cell lung cancer. Both conserved end residues are part of each CDR3. D genes are given only for firm matches. Only part of the rows carry a size: once, few, many, or a class if the clone is expanded.

clone_size | j_call | v_call | d_call | cdr3_nt | cdr3_aa
NA | TRBJ2-2 | TRBV11-1 | TRBD1 | TGTGCCGGCAGCTCCCCGGACAGGGTAGACACCGGAGGGCTGTTTTTT | CAGSSPDRVDTGGLFF
NA | TRBJ1-2 | TRBV12-3/TRBV12-4 | NA | TGTGTCAGCAGTCCGACAGGCTCTAACTATGGCTACACCTTC | CVSSPTGSNYGYTF
NA | TRBJ1-1 | TRBV6-5 | NA | TGTGCCAACAGAAGGGACCATCAGAACAATGAAGCTTTCTTT | CANRRDHQNNEAFF
NA | TRBJ1-1 | TRBV4-2 | TRBD1 | TGTGCCAGCAGCCCACAGGGGTTCGAGAACACTGAAGTTTTCTTT | CASSPQGFENTEVFF
NA | TRBJ1-3 | TRBV20-1 | NA | TGCATTGCTCGAAAGGGAAACTCCGGAAACACCATATATTTT | CIARKGNSGNTIYF
NA | TRBJ1-2 | TRBV30 | NA | NA | CASHSVLYGCTF
NA | TRBJ2-1 | TRBV4-1 | TRBD2 | TGCGCCAGCAGCCAAGAGTATAGCGGGAGCATAGGATCCTTCAATGAGCAGTTCTTC | CASSQEYSGSIGSFNEQFF
NA | TRBJ2-7 | TRBV5-4 | TRBD1 | TGTGCCAGCAGCAAACCGGGACAGGGAACGTACGAGCACTACTTC | CASSKPGQGTYEHYF
few | TRBJ2-1 | TRBV20-1 | TRBD2 | TGCAGTGCTATTCCTAGCGGGAGGGCCAATGAGCAGTTCTTC | CSAIPSGRANEQFF
many | TRBJ1-1 | TRBV20-1 | NA | TGCAGTGCTCCCTCCCGAGGGGTGGAAGCTTTCTTT | CSAPSRGVEAFF
medium-sized | TRBJ2-1 | TRBV20-1 | TRBD2 | TGCAGTGCTAGATCGTCTAGCGGGGCCTACAATGAGCAGTTCTTC | CSARSSSGAYNEQFF
many | TRBJ1-1 | TRBV20-1 | NA | TGCAGTGCTAGAGATGGGGGTAACACTGAAGCTTTCTTT | CSARDGGNTEAFF
NA | TRBJ1-4 | TRBV6-1 | TRBD1 | TGTGCCAGCAGACAGACAGGGGGCTTAACTAATGAAAAACTGTTTTTT | CASRQTGGLTNEKLFF
many | TRBJ1-5 | TRBV6-2/TRBV6-3 | TRBD1 | TGTGCCAGCAGAAGATCCCAGGGGGTAAGCAATCAGCCCCAGCATTTT | CASRRSQGVSNQPQHF
NA | TRBJ2-5 | TRBV6-6 | TRBD2 | TGTGCCAGCAGTCGGACAAGCGGGAGAGAGGCCCAGTACTTC | CASSRTSGREAQYF
NA | TRBJ2-2 | TRBV29-1 | NA | TGCAGCGTTGAGGAAAGGCGATGCCCTCCTACCGGGGAGCTGTTTTTT | CSVEERRCPPTGELFF
NA | TRBJ2-7 | TRBV6-6 | TRBD1 | TGTGCCAGCAGTTGGGGACAGTACTACGGGCAGTACTTC | CASSWGQYYGQYF
NA | TRBJ2-5 | TRBV7-9 | TRBD1 | TGTGCCAGCAGCTTAACCAGGGGGCAAGAGACCCAGTACTTC | CASSLTRGQETQYF
NA | TRBJ2-1 | TRBV6-6 | NA | TGTGCCAGCAGTCAGCCCTACAATGGGCAGTTCTTC | CASSQPYNGQFF
NA | TRBJ1-5 | TRBV20-1 | NA | TGCAGTGATCGCCTGCTCAGGGGAATGAGCAATCAGCCCCAGCATTTT | CSDRLLRGMSNQPQHF
NA | TRBJ1-2 | TRBV10-2 | NA | TGCGCCAGCAGTGAGGCGTATGGCTACACCTTC | CASSEAYGYTF